Following are 31 T cell receptor beta chains from one sample sequenced in a study of blood T cell repertoires in COVID-19. Produced via immunoSEQ multiplex PCR; TCRdb's table is partial and in-frame only. The sample carries 150,000 to 200,000 clones, 75% to 85% recorded once. The specimen was PBMCs or T cells enriched from blood (not recorded which). These receptors were collected from a woman aged 55-69 years who had recovered from COVID-19.

The gene calls are TRBV7-2 and TRBJ1-6; 7 nucleotides align to TRBD1. J was trimmed by 7 bases and V by 5 bases; bases with no gene match: 8. The CDR3 has 15 amino acids. CDR1 and CDR2 from the germline V gene are SGHTA and FQGNSA. Here the CDR3 reads CASSQDRERNSPLHF. The CDR3 DNA sequence: TGTGCCAGCAGCCAAGACAGGGAACGAAATTCACCCCTCCACTTT.

The V call is TRBV2, the J call TRBJ2-1; the D gene is possibly TRBD2 (7 bases). The germline CDR1 and CDR2 sequences are SNHLY and FYNNEI. The CDR3 spans 15 residues. The V and J ends lost 4 bases and 4 bases respectively, with 14 bases between them. This CDR3 reads CASSAFGGHYNEQFF. The CDR3 nucleotides read TGTGCCAGCAGTGCATTCGGGGGGCATTACAATGAGCAGTTCTTC.

This chain joins TRBV7-3 and TRBJ1-6, with a possible D match to TRBD1 (6 bases). The germline gives CDR1 SGHTA, CDR2 FQGTGA. The CDR3 extends over 15 amino acids. V lost 4 bases to trimming and J lost 9 bases, with 16 bases between them. CDR3 loop: CASSSQAGALSPLHF. The CDR3 nucleotides are TGTGCCAGCAGCTCCCAGGCAGGGGCCCTTTCACCCCTCCACTTT.

The V and J genes are TRBV15 and TRBJ2-3; 7 nucleotides align to TRBD1. CDR1 LNHNV and CDR2 YYDKDF come from the germline V gene (reference sequence). This CDR3 comprises 13 residues. V lost 8 bases, J lost 2 bases, and 4 bases stayed unmatched. CDR3 DNA: TGTGCCACCGGGACAGCGAACACAGATACGCAGTATTTT. As protein: CATGTANTDTQYF.

The chain combines TRBV5-1 with TRBJ1-1, with 7 positions matching TRBD1. The CDR3 runs 12 residues. Germline V gives CDR1 SGHRS, CDR2 YFSETQ. Germline trimming cut 2 bases from V and 6 bases from J; bases unmatched to any gene: 1. CDR3 nucleotides: TGCGCCAGCAGCTTAACAGGGGCTGAAGCTTTCTTT. It encodes CASSLTGAEAFF.

The chain joins TRBV14 to TRBJ2-7; D is undetermined. The CDR3 runs 12 residues. Trimming took off 1 base at V and 4 bases at J, with 5 bases between the two ends. Germline CDR1 and CDR2: SGHDN and FVKESK. CDR3 coding DNA: TGTGCCAGCAGCCAAGCCGGGTACGAGCAGTACTTC. This translates into CASSQAGYEQYF.

The chain is built from TRBV6-5 and TRBJ1-3; unclear D gene. The CDR3 contains 14 residues. The germline CDR1 and CDR2 sequences are MNHEY and SVGAGI. Trimming removed 6 bases at V and 0 bases at J, with 9 bases between. CDR3 region: CASRGRYSGNTIYF. DNA of the CDR3: TGTGCCAGCAGAGGCAGGTACTCTGGAAACACCATATATTTT.

This CDR3 reads CAISESDTGTGARTEAFF. In DNA, the CDR3 is TGTGCCATCAGTGAGTCGGATACCGGGACAGGGGCGCGGACTGAAGCTTTCTTT. The rearrangement links TRBV10-3 to TRBJ1-1, with 10 bases identical to TRBD1. After removal of 0 bases from V and 5 bases from J, the junction contained 12 bases not matched to a gene. The CDR3 runs to 18 residues. In germline, CDR1 is ENHRY, CDR2 SYGVKD.

This clone was found once. The chain carries TRBV6-1 and TRBJ2-3, with TRBD2 matching over 7 bases. CDR3 length: 15 residues. Germline-derived CDR1 and CDR2 are MNHNS and SASEGT. J gave up 5 bases and V 3 bases, and 8 bases lay outside the gene matches. CDR3 region: CASSDMRGGEDTQYF. CDR3 nucleotides: TGTGCCAGCAGTGACATGCGTGGGGGGGAAGATACGCAGTATTTT.

This chain uses TRBV6-5 with TRBJ1-2; 7 bases match TRBD1. CDR3 length: 14 residues. From germline, CDR1 is MNHEY and CDR2 SVGAGI. V shed 6 bases, J shed 5 bases, and the junction held 9 bases outside the gene matches. The CDR3 sequence is CASRSGTEDYGYTF. For the CDR3, the DNA is TGTGCCAGCAGGTCTGGGACAGAGGATTATGGCTACACCTTC.

This clone appeared a few times. The gene calls are TRBV6-4 and TRBJ1-4, with 8 nucleotides matching TRBD1. CDR1 is MRHNA, CDR2 SNTAGT, per germline. V gave up 5 bases and J gave up 1 base; unmatched junction bases: 9. This CDR3 has 17 amino acids. The CDR3 DNA follows: TGTGCCAGCAGTTCCCCAGGGGGCAAGATAACTAATGAAAAACTGTTTTTT. This gives the protein CASSSPGGKITNEKLFF.

The CDR3, as DNA: TGTGCCAGTATCCCGGGACAGGGGTCCCGCGAGCAGTACTTC. This translates into CASIPGQGSREQYF. J is TRBJ2-7 and V is TRBV19; 10 bases are shared with TRBD1. CDR3 length: 14 residues. Losses at the gene ends were 7 bases for V and 6 bases for J; bases not matched to a gene: 9. Germline V CDR1 and CDR2: LNHDA, SQIVND (reference sequence). The complete variable domain, with remaining parts taken from reference TRBV19 and TRBJ2-7, reads DGGITQSPKYLFRKEGQNVTLSCEQNLNHDAMYWYRQDPGQGLRLIYYSQIVNDFQKGDIAEGYSVSREKKESFPLTVTSAQKNPTAFYLCASIPGQGSREQYFGPGTRLTVT.

The chain uses TRBV7-3 and TRBJ2-1, with TRBD2 matching 10 bases. The CDR3 runs 15 residues. Per germline, CDR1 SGHTA and CDR2 FQGTGA. Unmatched junction bases numbered 5, after V lost 5 bases and J lost 4 bases. CDR3 region: CASSELAGPYNEQFF. CDR3 DNA sequence: TGTGCCAGCAGCGAACTAGCGGGGCCTTACAATGAGCAGTTCTTC. Together with reference TRBV7-3 and TRBJ2-1, the CDR3 gives the full variable domain: GAGVSQTPSNKVTEKGKYVELRCDPISGHTALYWYRQSLGQGPEFLIYFQGTGAADDSGLPNDRFFAVRPEGSVSTLKIQRTERGDSAVYLCASSELAGPYNEQFFGPGTRLTVL.

This chain connects TRBV5-6 to TRBJ2-7, with 9 positions matching TRBD1. This CDR3 has 14 amino acids. The trim removed 4 bases at V and 4 bases at J, leaving 6 bases unmatched. CDR1 and CDR2 (germline): SGHDT, YYEEEE. The CDR3 spells CASSPGQGPYEQYF. For the CDR3, the DNA is TGTGCCAGCAGCCCGGGACAGGGACCTTACGAGCAGTACTTC. The whole variable domain, filled in from reference TRBV5-6 and TRBJ2-7, reads DAGVTQSPTHLIKTRGQQVTLRCSPKSGHDTVSWYQQALGQGPQFIFQYYEEEERQRGNFPDRFSGHQFPNYSSELNVNALLLGDSALYLCASSPGQGPYEQYFGPGTRLTVT.

This chain links TRBV5-1 with TRBJ2-2, with 7 nucleotides matching TRBD1. The V and J ends lost 6 bases and 1 base, in that order; junction bases with no gene match: 12. Germline values: CDR1 SGHRS, CDR2 YFSETQ. The CDR3 is 17 residues long. CDR3 residues: CASTLGEGTVNTGELFF. CDR3 sequence (DNA): TGCGCCAGCACCCTAGGGGAAGGGACAGTGAACACCGGGGAGCTGTTTTTT.

The chain uses TRBV2 and TRBJ2-6, with no clear D. The CDR3 is 15 amino acids. CDR1 is SNHLY, CDR2 FYNNEI, per germline. The V end was cut by 6 bases, the J end by 0 bases, with 9 bases between. CDR3 sequence reads: CASRVVSSGANVLTF. CDR3 nucleotides: TGTGCCAGCAGGGTTGTTAGCTCTGGGGCCAACGTCCTGACTTTC.

This clone was seen a handful of times. The chain is built from TRBV11-2 and TRBJ1-1; D is unresolved. The CDR3 totals 13 residues. The germline V gene has CDR1 SGHAT and CDR2 FQNNGV. Trimming removed 5 bases at V and 1 base at J, with 8 bases between. Here the CDR3 reads CASSRRGNTEAFF. Written as DNA, the CDR3 is TGTGCCAGCAGCCGGCGAGGGAACACTGAAGCTTTCTTT. The variable domain in full, with the rest retrieved from reference TRBV11-2 and TRBJ1-1, is EAGVAQSPRYKIIEKRQSVAFWCNPISGHATLYWYQQILGQGPKLLIQFQNNGVVDDSQLPKDRFSAERLKGVDSTLKIQPAKLEDSAVYLCASSRRGNTEAFFGQGTRLTVV.

The genes are TRBV11-3 and TRBJ2-3, with 7 bases that match TRBD1. Trimming removed 5 bases from V and 0 bases from J; junction bases left unmatched: 5. This CDR3 is 15 amino acids long. Germline V gives CDR1 SGHNT, CDR2 YENEEA. CDR3 DNA sequence: TGTGCCAGCAGCCCGAGGGGGCTTAGCACAGATACGCAGTATTTT. This sequence encodes CASSPRGLSTDTQYF.

This chain's CDR3 is CASSLDNRDLSYGYTF. CDR3 sequence (DNA): TGTGCCAGCAGTTTAGATAACAGGGACCTCTCCTATGGCTACACCTTC. The chain uses TRBV27 and TRBJ1-2, with a weak D call TRBD1 (6 bases). The CDR3 has 16 residues. Per germline, CDR1 MNHEY and CDR2 SMNVEV (reference sequence). The V end lost 2 bases, the J end lost 4 bases, and 17 bases lay between the germline ends.

V and J are TRBV19 and TRBJ1-5, with 8 bases aligning to TRBD1. CDR3 size: 15 residues. The V gene's germline CDR1 is LNHDA and CDR2 SQIVND (reference sequence). V was pared by 4 bases and J by 5 bases, with 7 bases of the junction left unmatched. The DNA of the CDR3 is TGTGCCAGTAGTACCTGGACAGGGAACGATCAGCCCCAGCATTTT. It translates to CASSTWTGNDQPQHF.

Concerning this clone itself: The same CDR3 arises from other DNA sequences in this sample as well. This rearrangement joins TRBV5-1 to TRBJ1-3, with D maybe TRBD1 (6 bases). The CDR3 has 15 amino acids. With 0 bases removed from V and 2 bases from J, the gap between germline ends came to 9 bases. Germline CDR1 reads SGHRS; CDR2 reads YFSETQ. CDR3 nucleotide sequence: TGCGCCAGCAGCTTGGAGTCAGGGGCTGGAAACACCATATATTTT. Translation: CASSLESGAGNTIYF.

The rearrangement joins TRBV29-1 to TRBJ1-3, with D uncertain. Trimming removed 7 bases from V and 3 bases from J, with 10 bases in between. The CDR3 length is 12 residues. Germline values: CDR1 SQVTM, CDR2 ANQGSEA. The CDR3 loop reads CSALADGNTIYF. DNA for the CDR3: TGCAGCGCTCTGGCAGATGGAAACACCATATATTTT.

The genes are TRBV2 and TRBJ1-4; D ambiguous. Germline V gene sequence: CDR1 SNHLY, CDR2 FYNNEI. CDR3 length: 14 residues. Trimming stripped 3 bases from V and 8 bases from J, with 13 bases between. The CDR3 coding sequence is TGTGCCAGCAGTGATGGTCAATCGGAGGAAAAACTGTTTTTT. Encoded protein: CASSDGQSEEKLFF.

V usage is TRBV19 and J usage is TRBJ1-2; D possibly corresponds to TRBD1 (5 bases). The CDR3 is made up of 14 amino acids. Deletions cut 7 bases from V and 5 bases from J, with 17 bases between. Germline CDR1 LNHDA, CDR2 SQIVND (reference sequence). CDR3 DNA sequence: TGTGCCAGTACCCATGGAGGGGCAGGGTATGGCTACACCTTC. Protein product: CASTHGGAGYGYTF.

The chain carries TRBV24-1 and TRBJ1-2; D is perhaps TRBD1 (5 bases). CDR1 and CDR2 from the germline V gene are KGHDR and SFDVKD. V was cut by 5 bases and J by 4 bases, with 13 bases left in between. The CDR3 loop spans 14 amino acids. The CDR3 sequence: CATSGDSSAYGYTF. For the CDR3, the DNA is TGTGCCACCAGTGGCGACAGTTCAGCCTATGGCTACACCTTC.

This clone was recorded once. This chain joins TRBV21-1 and TRBJ1-5; the table's D call of TRBD1 was not tested on the DNA. TRBV21-1 is a known pseudogene. CDR3 length: 18 residues. The CDR3 DNA sequence: TGTGCCAGCAGCAAAAAACCCCAGAGGGGGCGGGGCAATCAGCCCCAGCATTTT. Protein product: CASSKKPQRGRGNQPQHF.

This clone was detected only a few times. The chain has TRBV5-4 and TRBJ2-1, with TRBD2 matching over 9 bases. V shed 0 bases, J shed 7 bases, and the junction held 5 bases outside the gene matches. The germline CDR1 and CDR2 sequences are SGHNT and YYREEE (reference sequence). CDR3 length: 15 residues. Here the CDR3 DNA reads TGTGCCAGCAGCTTGGGGACTAGCGCCGAGAATGAGCAGTTCTTC. This sequence encodes CASSLGTSAENEQFF.

Many counts were recorded for this clone. The chain employs TRBV2 and TRBJ2-5, with D unclear. The V end lost 3 bases, the J end lost 2 bases, and 7 bases lay between the germline ends. The germline CDR1 and CDR2 sequences are SNHLY and FYNNEI. The CDR3 is made up of 13 amino acids. CDR3 nucleotide sequence: TGTGCCAGCAGTGAGCAGGTGCAAGAGACCCAGTACTTC. As protein: CASSEQVQETQYF.

This clone turned up a few times. The rearrangement links TRBV3-1 (or the pseudogene TRBV3-2) to TRBJ1-3; D gene ambiguous. The CDR3 runs to 14 residues. CDR1 is LGHDT, CDR2 YNNKEL, per germline (reference sequence). Trimming took 1 base from V and 4 from J, leaving 8 bases between them. CDR3: CASSQVQMGNTIYF. The CDR3 DNA follows: TGTGCCAGCAGCCAAGTACAAATGGGAAACACCATATATTTT.

This clone was seen just once. The chain carries TRBV3-1 (or the pseudogene TRBV3-2) and TRBJ2-6; D is ambiguous. CDR1 is LGHDT, CDR2 YNNKEL, per germline (reference sequence). The CDR3 covers 17 residues. The V end was cut by 0 bases, the J end by 0 bases, with 9 bases between. For the CDR3, the DNA is TGTGCCAGCAGCCAAGATAACTACCTCTCTGGGGCCAACGTCCTGACTTTC. This codes for CASSQDNYLSGANVLTF.

This clone was counted between two and nine times. V is TRBV9 and J is TRBJ1-2, with a weak D call TRBD1 (6 bases). Per the germline V gene, CDR1 is SGDLS and CDR2 is YYNGEE. V shed 4 bases and J shed 8 bases, with 21 bases lying between them. There are 15 residues in the CDR3. The chain's CDR3 is CASSSSWTVEEGYTF. CDR3 bases: TGTGCCAGCAGCTCGAGTTGGACAGTAGAGGAGGGCTACACCTTC.